This entry lists 20 T cell receptor beta chains sequenced from one sample in a study of shared clonotypes between healthy human individuals. This table comes from immunoSEQ multiplex PCR, and its TCRdb copy is limited to in-frame clones, with some not included. Here the sample spans roughly 2.4 million clones, more than 90% being singletons. Source material: naive CD4+ T cells sorted from blood. Documented subset: CD45RA+ positively selected. Source of these receptors: a man aged 18 to 29 in good health.

The chain links TRBV10-2 to TRBJ2-3; 14 bases match TRBD2. Germline CDR1 reads WSHSY; CDR2 reads SAAADI. Trimming at V came to 8 bases and at J to 4 bases, leaving 8 bases not matched to a gene. CDR3 length equals 16 residues. The CDR3 nucleotides read TGCGCCAGCGCCGGGACTAGCGGGGGACAGGCAGATACGCAGTATTTT. Protein: CASAGTSGGQADTQYF.

This clone was recorded only once. This chain connects TRBV5-8 to TRBJ2-7; a possible D gene is TRBD1 (5 bases). Germline-derived CDR1 and CDR2 are SGHTS and YDEGEE. With 5 bases removed from V and 5 bases from J, the gap between germline ends came to 11 bases. This CDR3 contains 12 residues. DNA for the CDR3: TGTGCCAGCAGGGTCGCAGGGCACGAGCAGTACTTC. Its protein is CASRVAGHEQYF.

The chain employs TRBV10-3 and TRBJ1-2; D remains unclear. The ends were cut back, 6 bases at V and 8 bases at J, with 13 bases in the middle. Germline CDR1 reads ENHRY; CDR2 reads SYGVKD. The CDR3 sequence is 12 residues long. The CDR3 protein is CAISGGLEGYTF. The CDR3 nucleotides are TGTGCCATCAGCGGCGGTTTGGAGGGCTACACCTTC.

The genes are TRBV28 and TRBJ1-5; TRBD1 aligns across 11 bases. Per germline, CDR1 MDHEN and CDR2 SYDVKM. The CDR3 spans 16 residues. V shed 3 bases and J 6 bases; nucleotides not matched to a gene: 7. The CDR3, as DNA: TGTGCCAGCAGTTTTATTGGACAGGGGGCTGGTCAGCCCCAGCATTTT. It yields the protein CASSFIGQGAGQPQHF.

A single count supports this clone. The rearrangement uses TRBV7-2 and TRBJ1-4, with 9 bases identical to TRBD1. Unmatched junction bases numbered 6, after V lost 6 bases and J lost 4 bases. The CDR3 consists of 15 residues. The V gene's germline CDR1 is SGHTA and CDR2 FQGNSA. CDR3 region: CASSSAGQGNEKLFF. CDR3 nucleotide sequence: TGTGCCAGCAGTTCCGCGGGACAGGGTAATGAAAAACTGTTTTTT.

This sequence joins TRBV11-2 and TRBJ2-7; possibly TRBD1 for D (5 bases). Germline-derived CDR1 and CDR2 are SGHAT and FQNNGV. Trimming left V 2 bases short and J 2 bases short, with 13 bases between. CDR3 length: 15 amino acids. In nucleotides, the CDR3 is TGTGCCAGCAGCTTACAGGCAGGGCCGGCCTACGAGCAGTACTTC. This sequence encodes CASSLQAGPAYEQYF.

This chain joins TRBV5-1 and TRBJ2-5; possibly TRBD1 for D (6 bases). The CDR3 runs 13 residues. Germline V CDR1 and CDR2: SGHRS, YFSETQ. The ends were cut back, 5 bases at V and 5 bases at J, with 13 bases in the middle. CDR3 sequence reads: CASSYTGLETQYF. DNA of the CDR3: TGCGCCAGCAGTTATACAGGGTTGGAGACCCAGTACTTC.

The V gene is TRBV19, the J gene TRBJ2-1, with D maybe TRBD1 (6 bases). The CDR3 has 13 amino acids. Between the trimmed V and J ends, which lost 5 bases and 5 bases, there was a span of 10 bases. Germline V gene sequence: CDR1 LNHDA, CDR2 SQIVND (reference sequence). In DNA form, the CDR3 reads TGTGCCAGTAGTCCACAGGGAGACAATGAGCAGTTCTTC. Encoded protein: CASSPQGDNEQFF. Drawing the rest from reference TRBV19 and TRBJ2-1, the complete variable domain is DGGITQSPKYLFRKEGQNVTLSCEQNLNHDAMYWYRQDPGQGLRLIYYSQIVNDFQKGDIAEGYSVSREKKESFPLTVTSAQKNPTAFYLCASSPQGDNEQFFGPGTRLTVL.

The chain has TRBV27 and TRBJ2-7; tentative D call: TRBD2 (6 bases). V was trimmed by 0 bases and J by 5 bases, leaving 11 bases between them. The CDR3 extends over 14 amino acids. Germline V gene lookup returns CDR1 MNHEY and CDR2 SMNVEV (reference sequence). CDR3: CASSLSRGINEQYF. The CDR3 coding sequence is TGTGCCAGCAGTTTATCACGGGGGATCAACGAGCAGTACTTC.

V is TRBV5-1 and J is TRBJ2-7; D call uncertain. Germline V gene lookup returns CDR1 SGHRS and CDR2 YFSETQ. The CDR3 is 13 residues long. V was cut by 3 bases and J by 6 bases, with 13 bases left in between. CDR3 sequence: CASSSSSISEQYF. The CDR3 nucleotides read TGCGCCAGCAGCTCTTCTAGTATCTCCGAGCAGTACTTC.

The gene calls are TRBV7-2 and TRBJ2-2; 9 nucleotides line up with TRBD1. Germline lookup yields CDR1 SGHTA and CDR2 FQGNSA. The CDR3 has 14 residues. V shed 6 bases and J 5 bases; nucleotides not matched to a gene: 4. CDR3 in amino acids: CASRVDRGTGELFF. As DNA, the CDR3 is TGTGCCAGCAGAGTGGACAGGGGTACCGGGGAGCTGTTTTTT.

The genes are TRBV6-5 and TRBJ2-4; 9 bases fit TRBD1. The J segment lost 4 bases and the V segment lost 5 bases, leaving 6 bases of the junction unmatched. CDR3 length: 15 amino acids. Per the germline V gene, CDR1 is MNHEY and CDR2 is SVGAGI. Here the CDR3 DNA reads TGTGCCAGCAGTCTTTCGGGGACAGGGAAAAACATTCAGTACTTC. This codes for CASSLSGTGKNIQYF.

The chain links TRBV5-5 to TRBJ2-7, with 9 bases fitting TRBD1. The CDR3 loop spans 15 amino acids. Germline V gene lookup returns CDR1 SGHKS and CDR2 YYEKEE (reference sequence). V was clipped by 4 bases and J by 6 bases; unmatched bases: 11. CDR3 in DNA: TGTGCCAGCAGCCCCTGGACAGGGGAATTAGGCGAGCAGTACTTC. This gives the protein CASSPWTGELGEQYF.

The chain combines TRBV6-1 with TRBJ2-7; 10 bases fit TRBD1. J was trimmed by 6 bases and V by 4 bases; bases with no gene match: 12. The germline V gene encodes CDR1 MNHNS and CDR2 SASEGT. This CDR3 contains 16 residues. CDR3 sequence reads: CASSGPFGTGAGEQYF. In DNA, the CDR3 is TGTGCCAGCAGTGGGCCCTTTGGGACAGGGGCTGGCGAGCAGTACTTC.

This clone was seen only once. This chain joins TRBV5-1 and TRBJ2-3, with TRBD2 identical over 16 bases. Germline assignment: CDR1 SGHRS and CDR2 YFSETQ. J lost 5 bases, V lost 1 base, and 10 bases had no gene match. The CDR3 runs to 19 residues. CDR3 sequence: CASSLIGTSGGAVLDTQYF. In DNA form, the CDR3 reads TGCGCCAGCAGCTTGATCGGGACTAGCGGGGGGGCCGTACTAGATACGCAGTATTTT.

The V call is TRBV7-3, the J call TRBJ2-2, with D possibly TRBD2 on 6 matching bases. Germline values: CDR1 SGHTA, CDR2 FQGTGA. Trimming cost V 0 bases and J 4 bases, with 12 bases left between them. This CDR3 spans 16 amino acids. The CDR3 DNA reads TGTGCCAGCAGCTTAACGGGAGGTTTTGGCACCGGGGAGCTGTTTTTT. It specifies CASSLTGGFGTGELFF.

The chain recombines TRBV27 with TRBJ2-3, with 7 bases fitting TRBD1. With 4 bases clipped from V and 2 bases from J, the junction kept 9 bases outside the gene matches. This CDR3 region has 16 residues. Germline assignment: CDR1 MNHEY and CDR2 SMNVEV (reference sequence). CDR3 coding DNA: TGTGCCAGCAGTTCTGAGACAGGGACGGACACAGATACGCAGTATTTT. Translation gives CASSSETGTDTDTQYF.

The sample holds one count of this clone. The genes are TRBV7-2 and TRBJ1-5; D not certain. CDR1 is SGHTA and CDR2 is FQGNSA in the germline V gene. The CDR3 contains 13 residues. V was pared by 3 bases and J by 3 bases, with 6 bases between. The DNA for the CDR3 is TGTGCCAGCAGCTTTTGGCTCAATCAGCCCCAGCATTTT. Encoded protein: CASSFWLNQPQHF.

The rearrangement uses TRBV5-6 and TRBJ2-3, with 9 bases matching TRBD1. Trimming cost V 4 bases and J 4 bases; bases outside gene matches: 16. The CDR3 loop spans 18 amino acids. Germline lookup yields CDR1 SGHDT and CDR2 YYEEEE. The CDR3 nucleotides read TGTGCCAGCAGCCCTCGTCGGGGGACAGGGATCTTCGCAGATACGCAGTATTTT. Protein product: CASSPRRGTGIFADTQYF.

This clone has a single count. This sequence joins TRBV5-1 and TRBJ2-7, with TRBD1 matching 9 bases. Germline V gene lookup returns CDR1 SGHRS and CDR2 YFSETQ. With 2 bases clipped from V and 3 bases from J, the junction kept 6 bases outside the gene matches. The CDR3 has 15 residues. For the CDR3, the DNA is TGCGCCAGCAGCTTTCAGACAGGGGGAGGCTACGAGCAGTACTTC. Translated, it gives CASSFQTGGGYEQYF. Drawing the rest from reference TRBV5-1 and TRBJ2-7, the complete variable domain is KAGVTQTPRYLIKTRGQQVTLSCSPISGHRSVSWYQQTPGQGLQFLFEYFSETQRNKGNFPGRFSGRQFSNSRSEMNVSTLELGDSALYLCASSFQTGGGYEQYFGPGTRLTVT.